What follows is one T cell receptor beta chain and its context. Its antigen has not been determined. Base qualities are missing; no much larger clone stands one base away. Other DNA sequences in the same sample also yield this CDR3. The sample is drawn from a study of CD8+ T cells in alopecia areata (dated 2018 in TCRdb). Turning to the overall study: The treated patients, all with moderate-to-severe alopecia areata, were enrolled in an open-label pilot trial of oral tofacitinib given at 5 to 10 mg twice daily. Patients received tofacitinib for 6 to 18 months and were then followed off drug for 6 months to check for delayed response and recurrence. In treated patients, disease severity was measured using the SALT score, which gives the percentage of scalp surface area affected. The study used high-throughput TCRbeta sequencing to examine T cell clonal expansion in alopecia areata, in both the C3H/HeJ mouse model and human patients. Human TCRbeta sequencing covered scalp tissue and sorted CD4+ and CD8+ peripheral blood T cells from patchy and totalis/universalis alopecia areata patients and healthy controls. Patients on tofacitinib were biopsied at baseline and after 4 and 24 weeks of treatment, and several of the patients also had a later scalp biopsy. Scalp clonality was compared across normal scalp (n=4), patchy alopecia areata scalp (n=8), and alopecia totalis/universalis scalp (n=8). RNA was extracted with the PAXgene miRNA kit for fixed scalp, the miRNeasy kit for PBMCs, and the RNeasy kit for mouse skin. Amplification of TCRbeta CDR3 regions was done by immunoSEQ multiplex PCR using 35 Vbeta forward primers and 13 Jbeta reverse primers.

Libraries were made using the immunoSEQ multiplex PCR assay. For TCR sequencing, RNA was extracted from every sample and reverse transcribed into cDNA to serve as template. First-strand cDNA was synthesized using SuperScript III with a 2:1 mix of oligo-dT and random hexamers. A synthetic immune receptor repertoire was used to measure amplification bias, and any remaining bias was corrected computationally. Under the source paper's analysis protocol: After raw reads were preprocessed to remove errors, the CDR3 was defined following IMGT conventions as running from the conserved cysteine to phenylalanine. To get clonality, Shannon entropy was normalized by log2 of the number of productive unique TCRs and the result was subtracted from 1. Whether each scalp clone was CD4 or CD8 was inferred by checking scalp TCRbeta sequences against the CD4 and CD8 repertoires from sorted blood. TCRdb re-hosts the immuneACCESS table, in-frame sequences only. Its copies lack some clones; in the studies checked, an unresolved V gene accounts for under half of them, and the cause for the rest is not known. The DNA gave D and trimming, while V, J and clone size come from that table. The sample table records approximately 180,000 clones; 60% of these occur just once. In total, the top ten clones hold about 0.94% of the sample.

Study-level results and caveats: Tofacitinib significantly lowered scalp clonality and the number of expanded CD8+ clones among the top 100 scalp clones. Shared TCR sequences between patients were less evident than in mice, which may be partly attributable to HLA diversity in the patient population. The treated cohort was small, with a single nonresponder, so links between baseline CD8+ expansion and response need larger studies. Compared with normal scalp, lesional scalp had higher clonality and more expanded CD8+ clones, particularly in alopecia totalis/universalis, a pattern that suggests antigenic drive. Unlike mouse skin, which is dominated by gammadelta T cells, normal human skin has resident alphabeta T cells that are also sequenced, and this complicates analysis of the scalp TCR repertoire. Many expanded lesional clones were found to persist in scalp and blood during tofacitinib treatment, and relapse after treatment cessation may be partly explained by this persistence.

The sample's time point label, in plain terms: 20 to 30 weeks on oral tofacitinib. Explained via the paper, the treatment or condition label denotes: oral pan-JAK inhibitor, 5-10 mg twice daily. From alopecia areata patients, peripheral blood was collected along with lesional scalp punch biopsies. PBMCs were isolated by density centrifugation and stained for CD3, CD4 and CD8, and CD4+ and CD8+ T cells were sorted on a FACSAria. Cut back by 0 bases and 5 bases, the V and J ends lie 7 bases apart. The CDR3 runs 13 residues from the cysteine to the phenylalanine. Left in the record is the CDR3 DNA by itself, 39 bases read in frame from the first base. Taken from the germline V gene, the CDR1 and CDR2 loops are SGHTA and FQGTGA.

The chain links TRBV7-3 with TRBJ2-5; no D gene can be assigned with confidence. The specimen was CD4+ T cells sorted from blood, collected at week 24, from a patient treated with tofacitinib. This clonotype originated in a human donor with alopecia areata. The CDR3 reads CASSLTRLETQYF. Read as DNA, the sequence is TGTGCCAGCAGCTTAACGCGGCTGGAGACCCAGTACTTC.